A single sample gave rise to the 30 T cell receptor beta chains below, sequenced in a study of blood T cell repertoires in COVID-19. TCRdb keeps only in-frame clones here, not all; method: immunoSEQ multiplex PCR. The data contain a few hundred thousand clones, around 90% of them seen just once; the ten biggest clones take up just under 0.95%. Input material: peripheral blood. These receptors all stem from a woman in her thirties or forties who had recovered from COVID-19.

This chain links TRBV11-2 with TRBJ2-5, with 8 bases that match TRBD1. V trimming: 4 bases; J trimming: 5 bases; junction bases outside the gene matches: 9. Germline CDR1 SGHAT, CDR2 FQNNGV. The CDR3 length is 15 residues. The CDR3, as DNA: TGTGCCAGCAGCTACCCTACAGGGGGTCGGGAGACCCAGTACTTC. As protein: CASSYPTGGRETQYF.

The rearrangement uses TRBV11-2 and TRBJ2-1; 13 bases fit TRBD2. Germline V gene lookup returns CDR1 SGHAT and CDR2 FQNNGV. J was trimmed by 7 bases and V by 5 bases; bases with no gene match: 11. The CDR3 sequence is 17 residues long. This CDR3 reads CASSQDRTSGSQNEQFF. The CDR3 nucleotides read TGTGCCAGCAGCCAAGACCGGACTAGCGGGAGCCAAAATGAGCAGTTCTTC.

The chain employs TRBV29-1 and TRBJ2-1; D is possibly TRBD2 (5 bases). Between the trimmed V and J ends, which lost 4 bases and 6 bases, there was a span of 25 bases. The CDR3 loop spans 17 amino acids. In germline, CDR1 is SQVTM, CDR2 ANQGSEA. CDR3 sequence: CSVADAWEQRSLNEQFF. The CDR3 DNA reads TGCAGCGTTGCGGACGCCTGGGAACAGCGGTCCCTCAATGAGCAGTTCTTC.

The chain has TRBV25-1 and TRBJ2-7, with 8 nucleotides matching TRBD1. CDR3 length: 15 residues. Trimming took 1 base from V and 1 from J; bases not matched to a gene: 3. Germline lookup yields CDR1 MGHDK and CDR2 SYGVNS. The CDR3 DNA is TGTGCCAGCAGTGAATTGGGACAGGCGTCCTACGAGCAGTACTTC. Translating it yields CASSELGQASYEQYF.

The chain recombines TRBV2 with TRBJ2-1, with TRBD2 matching 12 bases. The germline gives CDR1 SNHLY, CDR2 FYNNEI. This CDR3 has 19 amino acids. With V trimmed by 3 bases and J by 1 base, 10 bases remained unmatched. The CDR3 region is CASSEFSSGRAPSYNEQFF. The CDR3 coding sequence is TGTGCCAGCAGTGAGTTTTCTAGCGGGAGGGCCCCATCCTACAATGAGCAGTTCTTC. Supplemented by reference TRBV2 and TRBJ2-1, the full variable domain reads EPEVTQTPSHQVTQMGQEVILRCVPISNHLYFYWYRQILGQKVEFLVSFYNNEISEKSEIFDDQFSVERPDGSNFTLKIRSTKLEDSAMYFCASSEFSSGRAPSYNEQFFGPGTRLTVL.

The chain uses TRBV7-3 and TRBJ1-2; a weak D match, TRBD1 (6 bases). Between the trimmed V and J ends, which lost 0 bases and 7 bases, there was a span of 15 bases. The CDR3 contains 15 residues. CDR1 and CDR2 from the germline V gene are SGHTA and FQGTGA. CDR3 amino acids: CASSLTAGDLAGYTF. The CDR3 DNA reads TGTGCCAGCAGCTTAACGGCAGGGGATCTGGCTGGCTACACCTTC.

The gene calls are TRBV20-1 and TRBJ1-5; perhaps TRBD1 as D (5 bases). Trimming left V 3 bases short and J 1 base short, with 13 bases between. Germline V gene data show CDR1 as DFQATT and CDR2 as SNEGSKA (reference sequence). CDR3 length equals 15 residues. CDR3 sequence reads: CSASQGWGSNQPQHF. The DNA of the CDR3 is TGCAGTGCTAGTCAGGGTTGGGGAAGCAATCAGCCCCAGCATTTT.

The chain couples TRBV15 to TRBJ2-7, with TRBD2 matching over 10 bases. CDR1 LNHNV and CDR2 YYDKDF come from the germline V gene (reference sequence). J gave up 2 bases and V 1 base, and 8 bases lay outside the gene matches. The length of the CDR3 is 17 residues. The CDR3 DNA reads TGTGCCACCAGCAGAGCCGGGAGCGGGAGGGCCGCCTACGAGCAGTACTTC. It is translated as CATSRAGSGRAAYEQYF.

This clone was observed a single time. The chain employs TRBV7-2 and TRBJ2-7, with 9 bases fitting TRBD2. Germline V gene data show CDR1 as SGHTA and CDR2 as FQGNSA. V lost 5 bases, J lost 5 bases, and 10 bases stayed unmatched. CDR3 length equals 15 residues. The CDR3: CASSASSGSFDEQYF. The CDR3 nucleotides are TGTGCCAGCAGCGCAAGTAGCGGGAGTTTCGACGAGCAGTACTTC. The variable domain in full, with the rest retrieved from reference TRBV7-2 and TRBJ2-7, is GAGVSQSPSNKVTEKGKDVELRCDPISGHTALYWYRQSLGQGLEFLIYFQGNSAPDKSGLPSDRFSAERTGGSVSTLTIQRTQQEDSAVYLCASSASSGSFDEQYFGPGTRLTVT.

The CDR3 protein is CASSFGDRGNQAFF. CDR3 bases: TGTGCCAGCAGTTTTGGGGACAGGGGTAATCAAGCTTTCTTT. This chain uses TRBV27 with TRBJ1-1; 10 bases are shared with TRBD1. Trimming removed 3 bases from V and 9 bases from J; junction bases left unmatched: 7. The CDR3 is made up of 14 amino acids. Germline lookup yields CDR1 MNHEY and CDR2 SMNVEV (reference sequence).

The rearrangement links TRBV29-1 to TRBJ2-3; 12 bases are shared with TRBD1. Germline CDR1 reads SQVTM; CDR2 reads ANQGSEA. The CDR3 contains 16 residues. The V gene end was trimmed by 3 bases and the J gene end by 4 bases; junction bases not matched to a gene: 8. Written as DNA, the CDR3 is TGCAGCGTTGAGACTCCGGGACAGGGGGCCCCAGATACGCAGTATTTT. It codes for CSVETPGQGAPDTQYF.

The chain has TRBV6-5 and TRBJ2-7; TRBD2 might be the D (6 bases). The CDR3 is 13 residues long. Germline assignment: CDR1 MNHEY and CDR2 SVGAGI. Trimming cost V 6 bases and J 7 bases, with 16 bases left between them. The CDR3 loop is CASREGPLFEQYF. The CDR3 DNA is TGTGCCAGCAGGGAGGGACCCCTCTTTGAGCAGTACTTC.

The chain couples TRBV2 to TRBJ2-7, with a possible D match to TRBD2 (5 bases). V was shortened by 5 bases and J by 5 bases, with 19 bases between the two germline ends. The CDR3 is made up of 15 amino acids. CDR1 and CDR2 from the germline V gene are SNHLY and FYNNEI. The CDR3 region is CASSRTLPPLDEQYF. The CDR3 DNA is TGTGCCAGCAGTAGGACTCTCCCCCCTCTAGACGAGCAGTACTTC.

The chain is built from TRBV18 and TRBJ1-5; 9 nucleotides line up with TRBD1. V lost 4 bases to trimming and J lost 6 bases; unmatched junction nucleotides: 7. Germline V gives CDR1 KGHSH, CDR2 LQKENI. The CDR3 is made up of 15 amino acids. CDR3 DNA: TGTGCCAGCTCACGACAGGGGGGGGAAGGTCAGCCCCAGCATTTT. Its protein product is CASSRQGGEGQPQHF.

The rearrangement uses TRBV24-1 and TRBJ2-2; TRBD1 might be the D (6 bases). The length of the CDR3 is 16 residues. The V gene's germline CDR1 is KGHDR and CDR2 SFDVKD. The ends were cut back, 2 bases at V and 1 base at J, with 10 bases in the middle. CDR3 coding DNA: TGTGCCACCAGTGATTCTAGAGGGGGGAACACCGGGGAGCTGTTTTTT. It translates to CATSDSRGGNTGELFF.

The gene calls are TRBV6-5 and TRBJ1-1; 7 bases match TRBD1. Losses at the gene ends were 4 bases for V and 3 bases for J; bases not matched to a gene: 2. The germline CDR1 and CDR2 sequences are MNHEY and SVGAGI. The CDR3 contains 13 residues. The CDR3 DNA is TGTGCCAGCAGTTTCGACAGGGACACTGAAGCTTTCTTT. It specifies CASSFDRDTEAFF.

This chain connects TRBV7-9 to TRBJ2-1, with D unclear. The CDR3 is made up of 12 amino acids. Trimming left V 2 bases short and J 5 bases short, with 4 bases between. Per the germline V gene, CDR1 is SEHNR and CDR2 is FQNEAQ (reference sequence). CDR3 region: CASSLQDNEQFF. CDR3 nucleotide sequence: TGTGCCAGCAGCTTACAGGACAATGAGCAGTTCTTC.

The chain has TRBV10-1 and TRBJ1-2, with D possibly being TRBD1 (5 bases). CDR1 WNHNN and CDR2 SYGVQD come from the germline V gene (reference sequence). There are 14 residues in the CDR3. The V end lost 3 bases, the J end lost 5 bases, and 13 bases lay between the germline ends. The CDR3 loop is CASSDRGAGYGYTF. CDR3 coding DNA: TGCGCCAGCAGTGATAGAGGGGCGGGGTATGGCTACACCTTC.

The chain carries TRBV11-3 and TRBJ2-1, with 9 bases aligning to TRBD2. CDR1 is SGHNT and CDR2 is YENEEA in the germline V gene. J was trimmed by 4 bases and V by 5 bases; bases with no gene match: 15. The CDR3 has 18 amino acids. The DNA for the CDR3 is TGTGCCAGCAGCCCCTTCACTTTAGCGGGAGTTTCATACAATGAGCAGTTCTTC. Amino acids: CASSPFTLAGVSYNEQFF. Full variable domain (outside the CDR3, taken from reference TRBV11-3 and TRBJ2-1): EAGVVQSPRYKIIEKKQPVAFWCNPISGHNTLYWYLQNLGQGPELLIRYENEEAVDDSQLPKDRFSAERLKGVDSTLKIQPAELGDSAVYLCASSPFTLAGVSYNEQFFGPGTRLTVL.

CDR3 coding DNA: TGTGCCAGCAGTACAGGGATCACCGGGGAGCTGTTTTTT. Its protein product is CASSTGITGELFF. The J gene is TRBJ2-2, the V gene TRBV12-3 or TRBV12-4; tentative D call: TRBD1 (6 bases). CDR3 size: 13 residues. V lost 5 bases, J lost 4 bases, and 8 bases lay in between.

The chain joins TRBV27 to TRBJ2-3; weak D call: TRBD1 (5 bases). CDR3 length: 15 residues. CDR1 is MNHEY and CDR2 is SMNVEV in the germline V gene (reference sequence). Trimming stripped 2 bases from V and 2 bases from J, with 11 bases between. CDR3 DNA sequence: TGTGCCAGCAGTTTAGGGGCGGTAAACACAGATACGCAGTATTTT. Protein product: CASSLGAVNTDTQYF.

The V gene is TRBV5-1, the J gene TRBJ2-7, with 7 bases identical to TRBD2. V dropped 3 bases and J dropped 5; count of bases not matched to a gene: 5. This CDR3 is built from 13 residues. The germline CDR1 and CDR2 sequences are SGHRS and YFSETQ. The chain's CDR3 is CASSSGEGHEQYF. CDR3 DNA sequence: TGCGCCAGCAGCTCCGGGGAGGGCCACGAGCAGTACTTC.

The V gene is TRBV2, the J gene TRBJ2-1, with 7 bases lining up with TRBD2. The trim removed 6 bases at V and 4 bases at J, leaving 12 bases unmatched. The CDR3 runs 16 residues. CDR1 SNHLY and CDR2 FYNNEI come from the germline V gene. In nucleotides, the CDR3 is TGTGCCAGCAGGCGAACCGGGACTACCTTATACAATGAGCAGTTCTTC. This codes for CASRRTGTTLYNEQFF.

V gene TRBV27 combines with J gene TRBJ2-7; a possible D gene is TRBD1 (8 bases). V lost 6 bases and J lost 4, with 16 bases in between. The CDR3 totals 14 residues. Germline lookup yields CDR1 MNHEY and CDR2 SMNVEV (reference sequence). DNA of the CDR3: TGTGCCAGCAGGGAACAGGGGGAGGGGTACGAGCAGTACTTC. Protein sequence: CASREQGEGYEQYF.

The rearrangement joins TRBV27 to TRBJ1-1, with D perhaps matching TRBD1 (6 bases). The CDR3 contains 14 residues. Germline lookup yields CDR1 MNHEY and CDR2 SMNVEV (reference sequence). V lost 2 bases and J lost 5, with 12 bases in between. The CDR3 bases are TGTGCCAGCAGTTTAACCAGGGGAAGGACTGAAGCTTTCTTT. Translating gives CASSLTRGRTEAFF.

V is TRBV6-1 and J is TRBJ2-6; possibly TRBD2 for D (5 bases). Germline loops: CDR1 MNHNS, CDR2 SASEGT. The CDR3 is 15 amino acids. V was clipped by 3 bases and J by 4 bases, with 10 bases between them. As DNA, the CDR3 is TGTGCCAGCAGTGAGCGGGTCCGGGGGGCCAACGTCCTGACTTTC. Protein product: CASSERVRGANVLTF.

The gene calls are TRBV6-1 and TRBJ1-1, with unresolved D. The V gene's germline CDR1 is MNHNS and CDR2 SASEGT. V was clipped by 2 bases and J by 0 bases, with 7 bases between them. The CDR3 totals 14 residues. DNA of the CDR3: TGTGCCAGCAGTGAAATTGCGGTGAACACTGAAGCTTTCTTT. This gives the protein CASSEIAVNTEAFF.

The sample holds one count of this clone. The V gene is TRBV27, the J gene TRBJ2-4, with a weak D call TRBD1 (5 bases). V was clipped by 6 bases and J by 1 base, with 19 bases between them. Germline V lookup: CDR1 MNHEY, CDR2 SMNVEV (reference sequence). This CDR3 comprises 17 residues. CDR3 amino acids: CASSKYPLQVAKNIQYF. The CDR3 coding sequence is TGTGCCAGCAGCAAATACCCCCTACAGGTTGCCAAAAACATTCAGTACTTC.

This chain connects TRBV30 to TRBJ2-7, with TRBD2 matching 8 bases. The CDR3 length is 14 residues. V shed 4 bases, J shed 4 bases, and the junction held 9 bases outside the gene matches. Germline CDR1 and CDR2: GTSNPN and SVGIG (reference sequence). CDR3 loop: CAWTPGGPGYEQYF. CDR3 in DNA: TGTGCCTGGACCCCGGGAGGGCCTGGTTACGAGCAGTACTTC.

The chain couples TRBV15 to TRBJ1-1; 8 bases are a match to TRBD1. This CDR3 comprises 15 residues. V lost 5 bases, J lost 5 bases, and 10 bases stayed unmatched. From germline, CDR1 is LNHNV and CDR2 YYDKDF (reference sequence). CDR3 protein: CATSGRKQGGTEAFF. CDR3 DNA sequence: TGTGCCACCAGCGGCCGAAAACAGGGGGGAACTGAAGCTTTCTTT.